This T cell receptor (beta chain) was identified in a study of blood T cell repertoires in COVID-19. Background on the study: The cDNA or gDNA used as material had been derived from T cells, B-cell-depleted T cells, or PBMCs.

Repertoires were generated with immunoSEQ multiplex PCR, while TCRdb's copy carries only in-frame clones and drops some. The sample records around 180,000 clones, around 87% being singletons. Sequenced sample: peripheral blood. The receptor's source is a middle-aged man with active or convalescent COVID-19.

As DNA, the CDR3 is TGCGCCAGCAGTACCCAGGGACAACAAGAGACCCAGTACTTC. Its protein product is CASSTQGQQETQYF. The chain couples TRBV10-2 to TRBJ2-5; perhaps TRBD1 as D (6 bases). Trimming removed 5 bases at V and 2 bases at J, with 12 bases between. The CDR3 is 14 amino acids. Per the germline V gene, CDR1 is WSHSY and CDR2 is SAAADI.